This T cell receptor beta chain came from a study of PD-1 blockade in classical Hodgkin lymphoma (dated by TCRdb to about 2020). In the study overall: Nivolumab dosing was 3 mg/kg intravenously every 2 weeks, continuing until either disease progression or unacceptable toxicity. The study used CyTOF and TCR beta sequencing to define a peripheral blood immune signature of response to PD-1 blockade in classical Hodgkin lymphoma. Results the study describes overall, beyond this receptor: Patients starting nivolumab less than 1 year after ASCT had lower diversity and were excluded from later analyses to avoid confounding by immune reconstitution. The study was restricted to a single clinical trial cohort, and the causes of repertoire differences, possibly disease activity or prior therapy, were left undefined. Newly diagnosed patients were reported to have lower baseline TCR diversity than healthy donors, and relapsed/refractory patients were reported to have lower baseline TCR diversity still. CD4+ but not CD8+ TCR diversity rose significantly by C4D1 (p=0.0027 vs p=0.16), most apparent in complete responders (p=0.02). Baseline diversity similar to that of newly diagnosed patients was observed in trial patients achieving complete response, whereas significantly lower diversity was observed in partial responders and progressors.

The Qiagen DNeasy kit was used to extract genomic DNA from unsorted PBMCs and from the negatively selected CD4+ and CD8+ fractions. Using primers that anneal to V and J segments, immunoSEQ multiplex PCR amplified the TCR beta CDR3 regions. A synthetic immune receptor repertoire was used to minimize amplification bias, and any residual bias was removed computationally once sequencing was done. Per the source publication's procedure: Custom Python scripts were used to quantify repertoire diversity as the Shannon entropy index. Unsorted, CD4+ and CD8+ repertoires were examined separately, except in combined analyses, for which CD4+ and CD8+ sequences were merged in silico. A clone was considered expanded if an increase in frequency of at least 2-fold after treatment relative to C1D1 was found, and a pseudocount of 0.5 was applied to clones undetected at baseline. Clones with 0 or 1 copy at C1D1 were classified as singleton clones, and clones with 2 or more copies were classified as non-singleton clones. Clones expanded in unsorted samples were annotated as CD4+, CD8+ or unknown by matching protein sequences in sorted samples from the same patient. Wilcoxon tests on paired samples were used to test diversity changes from C1D1 to C4D1. In its TCRdb copy, this immuneACCESS table keeps in-frame sequences only and misses some clones. Where compared with another copy, unresolved V genes explain less than half of these, and the others have no known cause. The DNA gave D and trimming, while V, J and clone size come from that table. The sample includes 20,000 to 25,000 clones, with approximately 80% observed a single time. The ten largest clonotypes hold around 20% of the sample.

About this clone: Its recognized antigen is unknown. No per-base quality is available; no much larger clone lies one base away.

The time point label on this specimen signifies: cycle 2 day 1 (C2D1) of nivolumab. All trial patients had relapsed after autologous stem cell transplantation, with cohorts A, B and C differing in prior brentuximab vedotin exposure. The trial cohort included fewer than 65 patients with relapsed/refractory classical Hodgkin lymphoma, and each patient had a best overall response of complete response, partial response or progressive disease. Single-agent nivolumab was administered to trial patients in the multi-cohort phase II CheckMate 205 trial. An independent review committee assessed best overall response using the 2007 International Working Group response criteria. Trial PBMCs were collected immediately before nivolumab initiation (C1D1) and during therapy at cycle 2 day 1 and cycle 4 day 1. Peripheral blood was collected in 8 mL Vacutainer Cell Preparation Tubes, from which PBMCs were isolated by centrifugation and then cryopreserved.

V and J lose 0 bases and 9 bases, and a span of 20 bases separates them. The CDR3 runs 16 residues from the cysteine to the phenylalanine. The CDR3 DNA has 48 bases and is translated from base 1. This specimen was peripheral blood mononuclear cells (PBMCs), taken before the second cycle of nivolumab. The origin of this receptor is a human donor with classical Hodgkin lymphoma. The chain uses TRBV23-1 and TRBJ1-2, with no confidently assigned D gene. TRBV23-1 is an ORF for which the function is uncertain. For the CDR3, the sequence is CASSQSHIPHGGRYTF. The bases are TGCGCCAGCAGTCAATCGCACATACCCCACGGCGGCCGCTACACCTTC.